This entry features one T cell receptor (beta chain) sequence. The sample comes from a study of control samples from healthy donors and cancer patients. Trimming removed 0 bases from V and 7 bases from J, with 15 bases in between. The CDR3 runs to 15 residues. Germline lookup yields CDR1 MNHEY and CDR2 SVGAGI. Here immunoSEQ multiplex PCR was the method, and the copy in TCRdb shows in-frame clones only, minus some. This table has 130,000 or so clones, about 90% appearing once. The receptor was isolated from a man younger than 35 in good health. V is TRBV6-5 and J is TRBJ1-2, with D possibly matching TRBD1 (5 bases). The sample was blood. This CDR3 reads CASSYSRRGTFGYTF. The CDR3 DNA is TGTGCCAGCAGTTACTCGAGAAGAGGGACCTTTGGCTACACCTTC.